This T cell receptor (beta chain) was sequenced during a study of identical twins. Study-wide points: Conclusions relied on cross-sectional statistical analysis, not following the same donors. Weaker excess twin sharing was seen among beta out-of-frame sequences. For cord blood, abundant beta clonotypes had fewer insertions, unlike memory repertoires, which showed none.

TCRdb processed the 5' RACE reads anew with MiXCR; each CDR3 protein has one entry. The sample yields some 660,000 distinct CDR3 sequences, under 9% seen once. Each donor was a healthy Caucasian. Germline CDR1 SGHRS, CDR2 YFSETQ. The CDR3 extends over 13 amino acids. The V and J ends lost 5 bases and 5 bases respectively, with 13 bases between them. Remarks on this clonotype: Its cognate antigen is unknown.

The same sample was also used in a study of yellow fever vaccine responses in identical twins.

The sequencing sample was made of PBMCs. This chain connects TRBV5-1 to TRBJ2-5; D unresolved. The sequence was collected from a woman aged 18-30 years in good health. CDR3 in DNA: TGCGCCAGCAGTTACGGGCCGGAGGAGACCCAGTACTTC. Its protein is CASSYGPEETQYF.